This paragraph reports one T cell receptor (beta chain). What it binds is unknown. This sample stems from a study of follicular helper T cells after annual influenza vaccination. Study conclusions and caveats: Change in circulating plasmablasts correlated with ICOS+CD38+ cTfh clonality change. Successive annual vaccinations recalled a recurrent oligoclonal ICOS+CD38+ cTfh response with influenza-specific clonotypes.

Libraries were prepared by immunoSEQ multiplex PCR; TCRdb keeps only in-frame clonotypes and omits some of them. The sample lists about 14,000 clones; approximately 84% were seen once. Trimming took 5 bases from V and 7 from J, leaving 20 bases between them. Per the germline V gene, CDR1 is LNHDA and CDR2 is SQIVND (reference sequence). CDR3 size: 15 residues. Time point denoted: 2014-2015 season, pre-vaccination. Each time point used roughly 35 to 100 mL of blood. Specimen: CXCR5- memory CD4+ T cells sorted from blood, collected on the day of influenza vaccination. The receptor's source is an adult who received the influenza vaccine. The chain carries TRBV19 and TRBJ1-2; tentatively, D is TRBD1 (5 bases). CDR3 residues: CASSVLISRGTGYTF. DNA for the CDR3: TGTGCCAGTAGTGTCCTTATTTCCCGGGGGACTGGCTACACCTTC. Based on the CDR3 plus reference TRBV19 and TRBJ1-2, the full variable domain is DGGITQSPKYLFRKEGQNVTLSCEQNLNHDAMYWYRQDPGQGLRLIYYSQIVNDFQKGDIAEGYSVSREKKESFPLTVTSAQKNPTAFYLCASSVLISRGTGYTFGSGTRLTVV.